This TCR beta chain was retrieved from a study of cytomegalovirus exposure and HLA in healthy donors. Study-wide results and limits: Specificity of three CMV-associated chains for CMV antigens was verified in vitro. Other equally common chains were less clonally expanded than HLA-associated TCR beta chains, a later analysis showed.

The CDR3 has 17 residues. Germline V CDR1 and CDR2: SGHRS, YFSETQ. The V end lost 0 bases, the J end lost 0 bases, and 13 bases lay between the germline ends. Remarks on this clone: Antigen specificity is unknown.

Vbeta (60) and Jbeta (13) primers were used in the PCR. Profiling relied on immunoSEQ multiplex PCR, and the TCRdb table lists in-frame clones only, not all of them. The repertoire holds approximately 150,000 clones, with 75% to 80% as singletons. The chain links TRBV5-1 to TRBJ2-1; D gene ambiguous. The sequenced sample was PBMCs. The receptor comes from a woman younger than 45 in good health and CMV-seronegative. The CDR3 DNA is TGCGCCAGCAGCTTGGGATTGGTCGATAGCTCCTACAATGAGCAGTTCTTC. It yields the protein CASSLGLVDSSYNEQFF.